This T cell receptor beta chain was obtained from a study of blood T cell repertoires in COVID-19. About the study: The United States, Italy and Spain provided the acute and convalescent COVID-19 samples. T cells, B-cell-depleted T cells, or PBMCs provided the cDNA or gDNA that served as material.

This CDR3 is built from 16 residues. With 6 bases removed from V and 0 bases from J, the gap between germline ends came to 12 bases. Per the germline V gene, CDR1 is WSHSY and CDR2 is SAAADI. In the authors' methods: Estimation of nucleated cell counts relied on the amplification of reference gene primers. This table comes from immunoSEQ multiplex PCR, and its TCRdb copy is limited to in-frame clones, with some not included. V and J calls and clone size are copied from that table; D and trimming were computed from the DNA. The repertoire holds roughly 80,000 clones, with 83% as singletons. The rearrangement uses TRBV10-2 and TRBJ1-6; D might be TRBD1 (6 bases). The sequence derives from a woman of 80 years or more with acute or convalescent COVID-19. Sequenced input: peripheral blood. The CDR3, as DNA: TGCGCCAGCAGGGGGGACACGAGCTCCTATAATTCACCCCTCCACTTT. Translated: CASRGDTSSYNSPLHF.